The 29 T cell receptor beta chains presented below share a single source sample, sequenced in a study of cytomegalovirus exposure and HLA in healthy donors. Primers included in the PCR were 60 Vbeta and 13 Jbeta primers. The method was immunoSEQ multiplex PCR; TCRdb's version includes in-frame clones alone and lacks a portion of them. This sample has fewer than 120,000 clones; just over 75% occur once, and the top ten carry around an eighth. Source material: PBMCs. Receptors originate from a man aged 25-45 years in good health and CMV-seropositive.

This clone has just a few counts. The chain recombines TRBV4-1 with TRBJ1-6; unclear D gene. Trimming left V 0 bases short and J 7 bases short, with 16 bases between. CDR1 and CDR2 from the germline V gene are MGHRA and YSYEKL. CDR3 length: 17 amino acids. The CDR3 is CASSQDAVGAGNSPLHF. CDR3 bases: TGCGCCAGCAGCCAAGATGCTGTGGGTGCGGGGAATTCACCCCTCCACTTT.

The CDR3 DNA follows: TGTGCCACCACAAGAATAGCGGACAATGAGCAGTTCTTC. This codes for CATTRIADNEQFF. This chain uses TRBV28 with TRBJ2-1, with a tentative D call TRBD2 (6 bases). Germline V CDR1 and CDR2: MDHEN, SYDVKM. V dropped 10 bases and J dropped 5 bases, with 15 bases sitting between them. The CDR3 is 13 amino acids.

This chain links TRBV28 with TRBJ1-4; D ambiguous. V gave up 10 bases and J gave up 0 bases, with 9 bases separating them. Germline V CDR1 and CDR2: MDHEN, SYDVKM. The CDR3 totals 13 residues. CDR3 amino acids: CATFLATNEKLFF. The CDR3 DNA is TGTGCCACTTTCCTTGCAACTAATGAAAAACTGTTTTTT.

This clone was recorded a few times. This chain connects TRBV5-5 to TRBJ1-1, with D perhaps matching TRBD1 (5 bases). Germline V gives CDR1 SGHKS, CDR2 YYEKEE (reference sequence). The CDR3 contains 13 residues. Trimming took 3 bases from V and 7 from J, leaving 13 bases between them. CDR3 sequence: CASSSSPRGEAFF. For the CDR3, the DNA is TGTGCCAGCAGCTCTTCCCCAAGGGGTGAAGCTTTCTTT.

This rearrangement joins TRBV9 to TRBJ1-5; 7 bases align to TRBD1. V was clipped by 3 bases and J by 1 base; unmatched bases: 4. Germline V CDR1 and CDR2: SGDLS, YYNGEE. This CDR3 is 15 amino acids long. The CDR3 nucleotides read TGTGCCAGCAGCGAAACAGGGGCCAGCAATCAGCCCCAGCATTTT. Encoded protein: CASSETGASNQPQHF. Together with reference TRBV9 and TRBJ1-5, the CDR3 gives the full variable domain: DSGVTQTPKHLITATGQRVTLRCSPRSGDLSVYWYQQSLDQGLQFLIQYYNGEERAKGNILERFSAQQFPDLHSELNLSSLELGDSALYFCASSETGASNQPQHFGDGTRLSIL.

V gene TRBV7-9 combines with J gene TRBJ2-7, with a tentative D call TRBD2 (7 bases). Germline V lookup: CDR1 SEHNR, CDR2 FQNEAQ (reference sequence). CDR3 size: 15 residues. V shed 5 bases and J shed 1 base, with 15 bases lying between them. Here the CDR3 DNA reads TGTGCCAGCAGCCTAGAGGGGGGGGGTTCCTACGAGCAGTACTTC. It specifies CASSLEGGGSYEQYF.

The J gene is TRBJ2-3, the V gene TRBV6-5, with 8 bases lining up with TRBD1. J lost 11 bases, V lost 2 bases, and 6 bases had no gene match. This CDR3 is built from 13 residues. From germline, CDR1 is MNHEY and CDR2 SVGAGI. The CDR3 here is CASSYATGTGQYF. CDR3 nucleotides: TGTGCCAGCAGTTACGCCACCGGGACAGGGCAGTATTTT.

V gene TRBV10-3 combines with J gene TRBJ2-7; 9 nucleotides match TRBD1. The CDR3 sequence is 14 residues long. The germline CDR1 and CDR2 sequences are ENHRY and SYGVKD. Trimming removed 5 bases from V and 6 bases from J; junction bases left unmatched: 8. The DNA for the CDR3 is TGTGCCATCAGTCCGGGACAGGGTAGCTCCGAGCAGTACTTC. This codes for CAISPGQGSSEQYF.

The CDR3 here is CASSLKRGDGYTF. The CDR3 DNA sequence: TGTGCCAGCAGCTTGAAAAGGGGCGACGGCTACACCTTC. The V call is TRBV7-2, the J call TRBJ1-2; possibly TRBD1 for D (5 bases). Deletions cut 3 bases from V and 8 bases from J, with 13 bases between. In germline, CDR1 is SGHTA, CDR2 FQGNSA. CDR3 length equals 13 residues.

This sequence joins TRBV15 and TRBJ1-1, with 9 bases matching TRBD1. The CDR3 covers 16 residues. Per germline, CDR1 LNHNV and CDR2 YYDKDF (reference sequence). J lost 5 bases, V lost 1 base, and 8 bases had no gene match. The CDR3: CATSRGTQGARTEAFF. The CDR3 DNA follows: TGTGCCACCAGCAGAGGCACACAGGGGGCGAGGACTGAAGCTTTCTTT.

J is TRBJ1-6 and V is TRBV4-3, with D maybe TRBD1 (5 bases). V lost 1 base and J 10 bases, leaving 11 bases between the germline ends. CDR3 length: 14 amino acids. Germline V lookup: CDR1 LGHNA, CDR2 YSLEER. The CDR3: CASSQGREGSPLHF. The CDR3 DNA reads TGCGCCAGCAGCCAAGGTCGGGAGGGGTCACCCCTCCACTTT.

J is TRBJ1-5 and V is TRBV28; 7 nucleotides line up with TRBD1. V lost 5 bases to trimming and J lost 5 bases; unmatched junction nucleotides: 12. The length of the CDR3 is 16 residues. Germline V gene lookup returns CDR1 MDHEN and CDR2 SYDVKM. The CDR3 sequence: CASSTWTGTLHQPQHF. CDR3 DNA sequence: TGTGCCAGCAGTACCTGGACAGGAACCCTACATCAGCCCCAGCATTTT.

V is TRBV7-6 and J is TRBJ1-4, with 7 bases identical to TRBD1. The CDR3 length is 15 residues. Trimming cost V 5 bases and J 6 bases; bases outside gene matches: 9. The germline V gene encodes CDR1 SGHVS and CDR2 FNYEAQ. The CDR3 DNA follows: TGTGCCAGCAGCCCAGGGGGACAAGGAGATGAAAAACTGTTTTTT. Translation gives CASSPGGQGDEKLFF.

On this clone: One junction end disagrees with the germline gene, perhaps due to a read error. The V and J genes are TRBV2 and TRBJ1-1; D call uncertain. The CDR3 has 11 amino acids. Per the germline V gene, CDR1 is SNHLY and CDR2 is FYNNEI. As DNA, the CDR3 is TGTGCCAGCAGTGAAAAGGCTAGGCTTCTCTTT. This gives the protein CASSEKARLLF.

The rearrangement uses TRBV27 and TRBJ2-5; 9 bases match TRBD2. The CDR3 has 17 residues. V lost 6 bases and J lost 2; bases outside the gene matches: 13. CDR1 is MNHEY, CDR2 SMNVEV, per germline (reference sequence). The CDR3 DNA reads TGTGCCAGCAGCGGTTTGAGCGCTAGCGGGGTTCAAGAGACCCAGTACTTC. Translated: CASSGLSASGVQETQYF.

A note on this clone: The junction and the germline gene differ at one end; a read error may be behind it. CDR3 DNA: TGTACCAGCATGAGGCTCAGTGGTTCCCGAAGCGAGCAGTACTTC. It specifies CTSMRLSGSRSEQYF. The chain joins TRBV28 to TRBJ2-7; D remains unclear. In germline, CDR1 is MDHEN, CDR2 SYDVKM. The CDR3 length is 15 residues.

This clone was recorded once. The chain carries TRBV6-1 and TRBJ2-7; 8 positions match TRBD2. Germline values: CDR1 MNHNS, CDR2 SASEGT. Losses at the gene ends were 5 bases for V and 3 bases for J; bases not matched to a gene: 3. The CDR3 has 13 residues. CDR3 in DNA: TGTGCCAGCAGTTCGCGGGGGGTCTACGAGCAGTACTTC. Protein product: CASSSRGVYEQYF.

The chain employs TRBV7-2 and TRBJ2-6, with unresolved D. This CDR3 is built from 15 residues. V was pared by 5 bases and J by 0 bases, with 8 bases between. Per germline, CDR1 SGHTA and CDR2 FQGNSA. The chain's CDR3 is CASSPGSSGANVLTF. CDR3 nucleotide sequence: TGTGCCAGCAGCCCGGGTTCCTCTGGGGCCAACGTCCTGACTTTC.

The chain has TRBV15 and TRBJ1-3, with D maybe TRBD1 (5 bases). The CDR3 runs to 16 residues. V was cut by 4 bases and J by 4 bases, with 17 bases left in between. CDR1 and CDR2 (germline): LNHNV, YYDKDF (reference sequence). For the CDR3, the DNA is TGTGCCACCAGCATTGGGGCCCCGGGGGACGGAAACACCATATATTTT. Translating it yields CATSIGAPGDGNTIYF. The complete variable domain, with remaining parts taken from reference TRBV15 and TRBJ1-3, reads DAMVIQNPRYQVTQFGKPVTLSCSQTLNHNVMYWYQQKSSQAPKLLFHYYDKDFNNEADTPDNFQSRRPNTSFCFLDIRSPGLGDTAMYLCATSIGAPGDGNTIYFGEGSWLTVV.

This clone has more than one count but fewer than ten. This chain uses TRBV4-1 with TRBJ1-1; a possible D gene is TRBD1 (5 bases). Germline V gene sequence: CDR1 MGHRA, CDR2 YSYEKL. The CDR3 runs 14 residues. The germline V and J ends were trimmed by 4 bases and 4 bases, with 13 bases remaining between them. The CDR3 is CASSPHGGGTEAFF. The CDR3 bases are TGCGCCAGCAGCCCACACGGCGGGGGCACTGAAGCTTTCTTT.

CDR3 loop: CASSKTGGDQPQHF. CDR3 in DNA: TGTGCCAGCAGCAAGACAGGGGGAGATCAGCCCCAGCATTTT. This chain joins TRBV7-9 and TRBJ1-5; 9 bases are shared with TRBD1. The CDR3 has 14 amino acids. Germline CDR1 is SEHNR and CDR2 is FQNEAQ (reference sequence). V lost 5 bases to trimming and J lost 5 bases; unmatched junction nucleotides: 4.

The J gene is TRBJ2-1, the V gene TRBV19; 10 bases are shared with TRBD2. After removal of 4 bases from V and 2 bases from J, the junction contained 5 bases not matched to a gene. CDR1 is LNHDA, CDR2 SQIVND, per germline (reference sequence). The CDR3 has 16 residues. CDR3 sequence reads: CASSKTSGVTYNEQFF. The CDR3 DNA follows: TGTGCCAGTAGTAAAACTAGCGGGGTGACCTACAATGAGCAGTTCTTC.

This chain connects TRBV7-2 to TRBJ2-3; the match to TRBD2 covers 9 bases. The germline V gene has CDR1 SGHTA and CDR2 FQGNSA. The junction had 3 bases not matched to a gene; V was cut back by 1 base and J by 1 base. The CDR3 is 16 residues long. As DNA, the CDR3 is TGTGCCAGCAGCTTAGGGGCTAGCGGGGGCACAGATACGCAGTATTTT. Translated: CASSLGASGGTDTQYF. Filled out from reference TRBV7-2 and TRBJ2-3, the complete variable domain reads GAGVSQSPSNKVTEKGKDVELRCDPISGHTALYWYRQSLGQGLEFLIYFQGNSAPDKSGLPSDRFSAERTGGSVSTLTIQRTQQEDSAVYLCASSLGASGGTDTQYFGPGTRLTVL.

There are a few counts of this clone. The rearrangement uses TRBV28 and TRBJ2-3, with 8 bases identical to TRBD2. Germline CDR1 reads MDHEN; CDR2 reads SYDVKM. The CDR3 extends over 14 amino acids. V shed 7 bases, J shed 4 bases, and the junction held 7 bases outside the gene matches. The CDR3 DNA reads TGTGCCAGCATTTTCCGGGGGGGGGCAGATACGCAGTATTTT. Its translation is CASIFRGGADTQYF.

V gene TRBV5-1 combines with J gene TRBJ1-1; tentatively, D is TRBD1 (5 bases). Germline V gene lookup returns CDR1 SGHRS and CDR2 YFSETQ. The CDR3 runs 14 residues. V was trimmed by 4 bases and J by 4 bases, leaving 14 bases between them. CDR3 loop: CASSRGHAGTEAFF. CDR3 nucleotides: TGCGCCAGCAGCCGAGGACACGCCGGCACTGAAGCTTTCTTT.

The chain couples TRBV2 to TRBJ1-2; D not resolved. V lost 4 bases and J lost 3, with 12 bases in between. CDR3 length: 14 amino acids. Germline V gene lookup returns CDR1 SNHLY and CDR2 FYNNEI. CDR3 region: CASSAIVVDYGYTF. The CDR3 bases are TGTGCCAGCAGTGCCATCGTAGTGGACTATGGCTACACCTTC.

J is TRBJ2-5 and V is TRBV19; the match to TRBD1 covers 9 bases. The J call is doubtful: the DNA matches TRBJ2-7 better. The CDR3 extends over 14 amino acids. Germline-derived CDR1 and CDR2 are LNHDA and SQIVND (reference sequence). CDR3: CASSGTGQAYEQYF. The CDR3 region has the DNA TGTGCCAGTAGTGGGACAGGGCAGGCCTACGAGCAGTACTTC.

The rearrangement uses TRBV2 and TRBJ1-4, with D possibly being TRBD1 (5 bases). Deletions cut 2 bases from V and 4 bases from J, with 5 bases between. The CDR3 spans 13 residues. Per germline, CDR1 SNHLY and CDR2 FYNNEI. The CDR3 coding sequence is TGTGCCAGCAGTGAACAGGGTAATGAAAAACTGTTTTTT. Its protein product is CASSEQGNEKLFF.

The rearrangement links TRBV28 to TRBJ1-5, with a weak D call TRBD1 (6 bases). Per the germline V gene, CDR1 is MDHEN and CDR2 is SYDVKM. The CDR3 runs to 15 residues. The V and J ends lost 4 bases and 1 base respectively, with 11 bases between them. The CDR3 loop reads CASSSHTGSNQPQHF. CDR3 in DNA: TGTGCCAGCAGTTCCCATACAGGGAGCAATCAGCCCCAGCATTTT.